This TCR beta chain was recorded in a study of blood T cells in healthy people across ages (dated by TCRdb to the mid-2010s). Some background on the complete study: Template switching captured roughly one uniquely barcoded TCR beta cDNA molecule per two T cells in model experiments. Using deep sequencing normalized with unique cDNA molecular identifiers, the study measured how TCR beta repertoire diversity changes with age. The donors were split into four age groups: young (average around 15 years), middle-aged (about 40), aged (roughly 65) and long-lived (approximately 80). To avoid experimental bias, donors of different ages were spread randomly across the sequencing lanes. For two donors (one aged 18 to 29 and one aged 80 or older), the study analyzed two additional independent replicas of 1 million unique cDNA reads from the same blood draw. Study-wide conclusions, independent of this receptor: The long-lived group showed more naive CD4+ T cells, fewer expanded clones and increased TCR diversity than the aged group, suggesting age selection. The percentage of naive T cells measured by flow cytometry correlated strongly with observed TCR beta diversity. The CMV infection status of donors was not known, potentially confounding age-related changes in expanded clonotypes. Bulk unsorted PBMC profiling prevented conclusive comparison of naive and antigen-experienced compartments. Estimates of total diversity based on one million sequenced T cells were regarded as lower bounds and as underestimates. As age increased, observed TCR beta diversity per million T cells dropped in a roughly linear way, and a significant reduction was already evident by age roughly 36.

The 39 donors, aged 6 to 90 years, were systemically healthy Caucasian individuals from Russia. Each donor gave ten milliliters of peripheral blood, drawn into EDTA-treated Vacutainer tubes. PBMCs were isolated by Ficoll-Paque density-gradient centrifugation, with at least 6 million obtained per sample. Trizol reagent was used to extract total RNA from PBMCs, with at least 5 micrograms per sample. Naive CD45RAhigh/CD27high T cell percentages were measured by flow cytometry on a PBMC aliquot from every donor. This clonotype was counted only a few times. There is no known antigen for this receptor. Base qualities were left out, and no much larger clone turns up one base away. Per the germline V gene, SQVTM is the CDR1 and ANQGSEA is the CDR2. The V end loses 4 bases and the J end loses 10 bases, and a stretch of 11 bases separates them. From the cysteine through the phenylalanine, the CDR3 covers 11 amino acids. The read is trimmed to its CDR3 DNA, 33 bases read in frame from base 1.

Library generation was performed with 5' RACE. The instrument given in TCRdb is Illumina HiSeq 2500. The second PCR ran for roughly 7 to 12 cycles and used a J-beta primer mix along with a sample-barcoded 5' primer. A template-switch 5' adaptor carrying 12 random nucleotides introduced a unique molecular identifier onto each TCR beta cDNA molecule. Each sample yielded at least 3 million CDR3-containing paired-end reads. First-strand cDNA was synthesized from all RNA with the Mint cDNA synthesis kit, primed by a TRBC-specific oligonucleotide. Following uracil-DNA glycosylase treatment, all cDNA underwent a first 18-cycle PCR with the universal primers M1SS and BC2_uni_R. Turning to the authors' computational methods: Each sample was normalized by randomly selecting 1 million high-quality reads, each carrying a distinct molecular identifier. Instead of being binned into consensus sequences, reads that shared molecular identifiers were thrown out. MiTCR, with a Q25 quality threshold and the strictest error-elimination algorithm, was used for CDR3 identification, clonotype clustering and error correction. A nonparametric unseen species model with Euler transformation was used to estimate a lower bound on total TCR beta diversity. Starting from the raw public reads, TCRdb applied fastp trimming at Q25, assembled clones with MiXCR and retained in-frame beta chains. Each CDR3 protein gets just one entry, which takes the most common genes and DNA from the rows behind it. Clone size and V and J calls follow TCRdb, not the original study. For this sample the table gives about 1.5 million distinct CDR3 sequences, of which about 45% were detected only once. The top ten constitute approximately 4% of the sample.

Sequencing was performed on blood. This receptor was identified in a woman younger than 35 in good health. The rearrangement combines TRBV29-1 with TRBJ2-1; TRBD2 is a possible D gene, resting on 6 matching bases. The CDR3 protein is CSVGYAGEQFF. The bases are TGCAGCGTTGGGTACGCGGGAGAGCAGTTCTTC.